This TCR beta chain was sequenced for a study of glioma-infiltrating T cells after dendritic cell vaccination. The ends lost 4 bases at V and 2 bases at J; junction bases unmatched: 8. Germline CDR1 SGHNT, CDR2 YYREEE (reference sequence). This CDR3 is built from 15 residues. Specified time point: after dendritic cell vaccination, including at tumor progression/relapse. PBMC were collected before vaccination, two weeks after the third vaccination, and at progression. Up to about 2 ug genomic DNA was used for TCRB CDR3 amplification. TCRdb's table, derived via immunoSEQ multiplex PCR, lists solely in-frame clones and lacks some. The repertoire holds approximately 50,000 clones, 85% seen once, with around 8.3% in the top ten.

The source is a human donor with glioblastoma. The starting material was blood, obtained after dendritic cell vaccination. This rearrangement joins TRBV5-4 to TRBJ1-2; 7 nucleotides line up with TRBD1. CDR3 sequence reads: CASSRGQNPNYGYTF. CDR3 nucleotides: TGTGCCAGCAGCCGGGGACAGAATCCCAACTATGGCTACACCTTC.